Below, 21 T cell receptor beta chains from the same sample are listed, as sequenced in a study of T-cell reconstitution after alpha-beta-depleted transplantation in children. The library targeted TCRbeta and was prepared with unique molecular identifiers. TCRdb itself ran the PCR reads through MiXCR, one entry per CDR3 protein. The sample records hundreds of thousands of distinct CDR3 sequences, around 9.1% being singletons. The source was PBMCs, collected before TCRalphabeta/CD19-depleted stem cell transplant. The receptors derive from a boy younger than two with acute myeloid leukemia, due to receive a stem cell transplant.

This clonotype was detected many times. The DNA of the CDR3 is TGCAGTGCTAGAGATGCCTGGGGGGTGGTCGACGAGCAGTACTTC. Translated, it gives CSARDAWGVVDEQYF. The rearrangement joins TRBV20-1 to TRBJ2-7; possible D gene TRBD2, 6 bases. The CDR3 is 15 amino acids. Trimming stripped 0 bases from V and 5 bases from J, with 17 bases between. Germline CDR1 DFQATT, CDR2 SNEGSKA (reference sequence).

This clonotype was counted at least ten times. The junction shows a germline mismatch at one end, possibly a read error. The chain uses TRBV12-3 or TRBV12-4 and TRBJ1-6, with D possibly matching TRBD1 (6 bases). CDR3 length: 14 residues. CDR3: CASSLAGTFSSLHF. CDR3 in DNA: TGTGCCAGCAGTTTGGCCGGGACATTTTCATCCCTCCACTTT.

In this sample, this clonotype turned up many times. The rearrangement uses TRBV3-1 and TRBJ2-3, with D perhaps TRBD2 (6 bases). The V gene lost 1 base and the J gene lost 5 bases, with 10 bases spanning the gap. Germline CDR1 is LGHDT and CDR2 is YNNKEL (reference sequence). The CDR3 is 14 residues long. The CDR3 bases are TGTGCCAGCAGCCAAGTCCTCGGGGGAGATACGCAGTATTTT. Translated, it gives CASSQVLGGDTQYF.

This clonotype was counted ten times or more. The J gene is TRBJ2-5, the V gene TRBV7-8, with 13 positions matching TRBD2. This CDR3 is 17 amino acids long. CDR1 SGHVS and CDR2 FQNEAQ come from the germline V gene. Trimming took 2 bases from V and 0 from J; bases not matched to a gene: 3. For the CDR3, the DNA is TGTGCCAGCAGCTTAAAGACTAGCGGGGGGTACCAAGAGACCCAGTACTTC. Translating it yields CASSLKTSGGYQETQYF.

The table lists this clonotype with many counts. The J gene is TRBJ1-2, the V gene TRBV3-1; possible D gene TRBD1, 6 bases. V lost 1 base and J 4 bases, leaving 19 bases between the germline ends. CDR1 LGHDT and CDR2 YNNKEL come from the germline V gene (reference sequence). The CDR3 spans 17 residues. In DNA, the CDR3 is TGTGCCAGCAGCCAAGTAGGAGAAGCAGGGGCAATCTATGGCTACACCTTC. It translates to CASSQVGEAGAIYGYTF.

The table lists this clonotype with many counts. The rearrangement joins TRBV12-3 or TRBV12-4 to TRBJ1-4; D unresolved. Trimming removed 7 bases from V and 4 bases from J, with 31 bases in between. There are 20 residues in the CDR3. CDR3 sequence reads: CASIQSAHTSVRGVNEKLFF. The CDR3 DNA reads as TGTGCCAGCATCCAATCCGCCCATACCTCGGTCCGGGGAGTTAATGAAAAACTGTTTTTT.

There are a few counts of this clonotype. V is TRBV7-9 and J is TRBJ2-2, with D uncertain. The CDR3 sequence is 17 residues long. Trimming left V 4 bases short and J 1 base short, with 16 bases between. In germline, CDR1 is SEHNR, CDR2 FQNEAQ (reference sequence). The CDR3: CASSSPPRQLNTGELFF. In DNA, the CDR3 is TGTGCCAGCAGCTCACCCCCCCGGCAACTGAACACCGGGGAGCTGTTTTTT.

This clonotype was counted many times. This chain connects TRBV28 to TRBJ2-5, with a tentative D call TRBD1 (6 bases). The CDR3 sequence is 15 residues long. Trimming cost V 2 bases and J 1 base, with 11 bases left between them. Germline V gene lookup returns CDR1 MDHEN and CDR2 SYDVKM. The CDR3 DNA follows: TGTGCCAGCAGTTTAGGGGGCAGGACCCAAGAGACCCAGTACTTC. Protein: CASSLGGRTQETQYF.

This clonotype was recorded at least ten times. The rearrangement joins TRBV5-1 to TRBJ2-5; D uncertain. The CDR3 length is 13 residues. V shed 2 bases and J shed 6 bases, with 11 bases lying between them. Germline V gene data show CDR1 as SGHRS and CDR2 as YFSETQ. Here the CDR3 reads CASSLTAEQTQYF. The CDR3 DNA sequence: TGCGCCAGCAGCTTAACAGCCGAACAGACCCAGTACTTC.

This clonotype was recorded many times. J is TRBJ2-5 and V is TRBV6-2 or TRBV6-3; TRBD2 matches at 8 bases. This CDR3 is built from 13 residues. J gave up 3 bases and V 6 bases, and 3 bases lay outside the gene matches. From germline, CDR1 is MNHEY and CDR2 SVGEGT. This CDR3 reads CASRGAGEETQYF. In DNA form, the CDR3 reads TGTGCCAGCAGGGGAGCGGGAGAAGAGACCCAGTACTTC.

This clonotype showed up many times. This rearrangement joins TRBV6-2 or TRBV6-3 to TRBJ1-4; 9 bases align to TRBD1. V trimming: 2 bases; J trimming: 5 bases; junction bases outside the gene matches: 12. This CDR3 contains 18 residues. Germline CDR1 reads MNHEY; CDR2 reads SVGEGT. CDR3 loop: CASSYGIGTGHRNEKLFF. The DNA for the CDR3 is TGTGCCAGCAGTTACGGGATCGGGACAGGGCATCGGAATGAAAAACTGTTTTTT.

CDR3 loop: CASSFRWGLENTGELFF. The CDR3 DNA reads TGCGCCAGCAGCTTCCGCTGGGGGCTAGAGAACACCGGGGAGCTGTTTTTT. The genes are TRBV5-1 and TRBJ2-2; TRBD1 is a possible D gene (6 bases). Germline V gene sequence: CDR1 SGHRS, CDR2 YFSETQ. The ends were cut back, 2 bases at V and 1 base at J, with 15 bases in the middle. The CDR3 contains 17 residues. Variable domain in full (rest from reference TRBV5-1 and TRBJ2-2): KAGVTQTPRYLIKTRGQQVTLSCSPISGHRSVSWYQQTPGQGLQFLFEYFSETQRNKGNFPGRFSGRQFSNSRSEMNVSTLELGDSALYLCASSFRWGLENTGELFFGEGSRLTVL.

The table lists this clonotype with many counts. Here the CDR3 reads CASSEFGRGPTGELFF. The CDR3 DNA reads TGTGCCAGCAGTGAATTTGGGAGAGGGCCCACCGGGGAGCTGTTTTTT. The chain recombines TRBV25-1 with TRBJ2-2; D might be TRBD2 (5 bases). The CDR3 extends over 16 amino acids. Trimming stripped 1 base from V and 4 bases from J, with 13 bases between. CDR1 and CDR2 (germline): MGHDK, SYGVNS.

This clonotype was detected many times. The chain combines TRBV20-1 with TRBJ2-4; 9 bases align to TRBD1. Germline CDR1 DFQATT, CDR2 SNEGSKA (reference sequence). Germline trimming cut 7 bases from V and 0 bases from J; bases unmatched to any gene: 7. This CDR3 has 15 amino acids. CDR3 bases: TGCAGTGTCCAGACAGGGGGGAGAGCCAAAAACATTCAGTACTTC. Its protein product is CSVQTGGRAKNIQYF.

This clonotype was seen just once. A much larger clone differs by one base, so this may be a read error. This chain links TRBV29-1 with TRBJ2-7; 12 bases are shared with TRBD1. J gave up 7 bases and V 2 bases, and 6 bases lay outside the gene matches. The V gene's germline CDR1 is SQVTM and CDR2 ANQGSEA. This CDR3 has 14 amino acids. This CDR3 is CSVEMGQGAREQYF. The CDR3 DNA reads TGCAGCGTTGAAATGGGACAGGGGGCTAGGGAGCAGTACTTC.

This clonotype was detected many times. V is TRBV15 and J is TRBJ2-2, with 8 bases identical to TRBD1. The V gene end was trimmed by 2 bases and the J gene end by 0 bases; junction bases not matched to a gene: 5. The CDR3 totals 17 residues. Germline V CDR1 and CDR2: LNHNV, YYDKDF (reference sequence). This CDR3 is CATSRRTQGANTGELFF. As DNA, the CDR3 is TGTGCCACCAGCAGAAGAACACAGGGGGCGAACACCGGGGAGCTGTTTTTT.

This clonotype came up once. This chain connects TRBV7-3 to TRBJ2-3; tentatively, D is TRBD1 or TRBD2 (6 bases each). CDR3 length: 14 amino acids. The germline V and J ends were trimmed by 5 bases and 4 bases, with 13 bases remaining between them. From germline, CDR1 is SGHTA and CDR2 FQGTGA. CDR3: CASSRTRGADTQYF. The CDR3, as DNA: TGTGCCAGCAGCCGGACGAGGGGGGCAGATACGCAGTATTTT.

This clonotype was found many times. The CDR3 bases are TGCGCCAGCAGCTTGGAGGGGAGAAGGGAGACCCAGTACTTC. It is translated as CASSLEGRRETQYF. This rearrangement joins TRBV5-1 to TRBJ2-5; D might be TRBD1 or TRBD2, each matching 5 bases. The ends were cut back, 0 bases at V and 5 bases at J, with 11 bases in the middle. CDR3 length equals 14 residues. Germline CDR1 SGHRS, CDR2 YFSETQ.

In this sample, this clonotype turned up many times. J is TRBJ2-7 and V is TRBV12-3 or TRBV12-4, with D perhaps matching TRBD1 or TRBD2 (5 bases each). The CDR3 loop spans 12 amino acids. Trimming cost V 9 bases and J 4 bases, with 13 bases left between them. The CDR3 spells CARTTGPYEQYF. The CDR3 DNA is TGTGCCAGAACCACGGGGCCGTACGAGCAGTACTTC.

Many counts were recorded for this clonotype. The chain joins TRBV28 to TRBJ1-5; D may be TRBD1 (5 bases). The V and J ends lost 3 bases and 9 bases respectively, with 15 bases between them. The CDR3 sequence is 14 residues long. The germline V gene has CDR1 MDHEN and CDR2 SYDVKM. This CDR3 is CASSFLGLEVPQHF. CDR3 sequence (DNA): TGTGCCAGCAGTTTTCTGGGGCTCGAGGTGCCCCAGCATTTT.

About this clonotype: This may be a read error, as it is one base from a much larger clone. This sequence joins TRBV11-2 and TRBJ2-7, with D perhaps matching TRBD1 (6 bases). Trimming took 3 bases from V and 2 from J, leaving 11 bases between them. CDR1 and CDR2 from the germline V gene are SGHAT and FQNNGV. This CDR3 is 14 amino acids long. In DNA form, the CDR3 reads TGTGCCAGCAGCTTGAGGACAGAGGCCTACGAGCAGTACTTC. Translated, it gives CASSLRTEAYEQYF.